These 22 T cell receptor beta chains originate from one sample sequenced in a study of T cells in Graves' hyperthyroidism and ophthalmopathy (dated by TCRdb to between 2018 and 2021). Receptors were amplified or captured by multiplex PCR. The instrument given in TCRdb is Illumina HiSeq 2000. The TCR beta CDR3 regions were amplified from RNA transcripts. For the first round of RT-PCR on the TCR CDR3, the HTBI primer set was used together with the Qiagen OneStep RT-PCR kit. TCRdb reprocessed the public reads (quality trimming at Q25 with fastp, clone calling with MiXCR) and kept in-frame beta chains. Every entry covers one CDR3 protein and lists the most common genes and DNA from its rows. A total of approximately 610,000 distinct CDR3 sequences appear in this sample, roughly 15% of them only once. Of the sample, 4% to 5.5% is held by the ten largest clones. Sequenced: blood. Source of these receptors: a woman in her 40s with Graves' ophthalmopathy.

The chain joins TRBV5-1 to TRBJ1-1; D gene unclear. Trimming removed 0 bases from V and 4 bases from J, with 7 bases in between. CDR3 size: 13 residues. The V gene's germline CDR1 is SGHRS and CDR2 YFSETQ. The DNA for the CDR3 is TGCGCCAGCAGCTTGGAAGTTCCCACTGAAGCTTTCTTT. Translation: CASSLEVPTEAFF.

The chain combines TRBV12-3 or TRBV12-4 with TRBJ2-7; a weak D match, TRBD1 (6 bases). Trimming left V 5 bases short and J 6 bases short, with 14 bases between. This CDR3 region has 13 residues. CDR3 loop: CASSPGHLGEQYF. The CDR3 nucleotides read TGTGCCAGCAGTCCGGGACACCTTGGCGAGCAGTACTTC.

This clonotype was seen ten or more times. The chain recombines TRBV12-3 or TRBV12-4 with TRBJ1-2; D uncertain. CDR3 length: 12 amino acids. The V end was cut by 1 base, the J end by 8 bases, with 8 bases between. In DNA, the CDR3 is TGTGCCAGCAGTTTAGGTGGGATCGGCTACACCTTC. This translates into CASSLGGIGYTF.

This clonotype was counted ten times or more. The chain recombines TRBV30 with TRBJ1-2; the match to TRBD1 covers 7 bases. From germline, CDR1 is GTSNPN and CDR2 SVGIG (reference sequence). This CDR3 comprises 14 residues. V dropped 2 bases and J dropped 8; count of bases not matched to a gene: 11. The CDR3 nucleotides are TGTGCCTGGAGTAGGGACAGAGCCTATGGAGGCTACACCTTC. It yields the protein CAWSRDRAYGGYTF.

Only a few counts were recorded for this clonotype. The J gene is TRBJ1-1, the V gene TRBV29-1, with 8 bases matching TRBD1. CDR3 length: 11 residues. V was pared by 7 bases and J by 8 bases, with 6 bases of the junction left unmatched. Germline V CDR1 and CDR2: SQVTM, ANQGSEA. The CDR3 DNA sequence: TGCAGCGCTACCCGGGACAGGGAAGCTTTCTTT. It specifies CSATRDREAFF.

This clonotype was picked up many times. The chain combines TRBV2 with TRBJ1-1, with a tentative D call TRBD1 (5 bases). The ends were cut back, 6 bases at V and 1 base at J, with 9 bases in the middle. Germline V lookup: CDR1 SNHLY, CDR2 FYNNEI. This CDR3 contains 13 residues. The DNA for the CDR3 is TGTGCCAGCAGACAGGATCCGAACACTGAAGCTTTCTTT. Translation gives CASRQDPNTEAFF.

This clonotype was detected many times. The V call is TRBV20-1, the J call TRBJ1-5, with 9 bases aligning to TRBD1. Germline CDR1 DFQATT, CDR2 SNEGSKA (reference sequence). J was trimmed by 2 bases and V by 2 bases; bases with no gene match: 1. CDR3 size: 14 residues. CDR3 nucleotide sequence: TGCAGTGCTAGACGGACAGGGGGCAATCAGCCCCAGCATTTT. Encoded protein: CSARRTGGNQPQHF.

Ten or more counts support this clonotype. V and J are TRBV5-1 and TRBJ1-1; D might be TRBD1 (6 bases). V was trimmed by 1 base and J by 3 bases, leaving 7 bases between them. The CDR3 consists of 13 residues. Germline V gene lookup returns CDR1 SGHRS and CDR2 YFSETQ. CDR3 nucleotide sequence: TGCGCCAGCAGCTTGACAGGGCACACTGAAGCTTTCTTT. It codes for CASSLTGHTEAFF.

The chain carries TRBV6-2 or TRBV6-3 and TRBJ2-5, with 7 bases identical to TRBD1. CDR3 length equals 14 residues. Per the germline V gene, CDR1 is MNHEY and CDR2 is SVGEGT. J was trimmed by 2 bases and V by 7 bases; bases with no gene match: 7. As DNA, the CDR3 is TGTGCCAGCAATCGAGACAGGGTACAAGAGACCCAGTACTTC. Amino acid sequence: CASNRDRVQETQYF.

This clonotype showed up many times. This rearrangement joins TRBV6-2 or TRBV6-3 to TRBJ2-7, with D perhaps TRBD1 (5 bases). The V and J ends lost 0 bases and 2 bases respectively, with 11 bases between them. CDR1 and CDR2 (germline): MNHEY, SVGEGT. The CDR3 is made up of 15 amino acids. Here the CDR3 DNA reads TGTGCCAGCAGTTACTCGACATCAGGGCCCTACGAGCAGTACTTC. It specifies CASSYSTSGPYEQYF.

This clonotype was detected only a few times. The genes are TRBV2 and TRBJ2-3; D gene unclear. Germline assignment: CDR1 SNHLY and CDR2 FYNNEI. The CDR3 runs to 14 residues. V lost 4 bases and J lost 0, with 8 bases in between. For the CDR3, the DNA is TGTGCCAGCAGTGCTTCGACGAGCACAGATACGCAGTATTTT. Translated, it gives CASSASTSTDTQYF.

In this sample, this clonotype turned up many times. The chain couples TRBV28 to TRBJ2-7; TRBD2 might be the D (6 bases). Germline loops: CDR1 MDHEN, CDR2 SYDVKM. With 3 bases removed from V and 5 bases from J, the gap between germline ends came to 17 bases. This CDR3 is 15 amino acids long. CDR3 coding DNA: TGTGCCAGCAGTTTCGGCGGGGTAAGGTCCCACGAGCAGTACTTC. Translated: CASSFGGVRSHEQYF. The entire variable domain, with the rest obtained from reference TRBV28 and TRBJ2-7, is as follows: DVKVTQSSRYLVKRTGEKVFLECVQDMDHENMFWYRQDPGLGLRLIYFSYDVKMKEKGDIPEGYSVSREKKERFSLILESASTNQTSMYLCASSFGGVRSHEQYFGPGTRLTVT.

In this sample, this clonotype turned up many times. The chain uses TRBV6-5 and TRBJ1-1; D is possibly TRBD1 (5 bases). The germline V gene has CDR1 MNHEY and CDR2 SVGAGI. Between the trimmed V and J ends, which lost 2 bases and 5 bases, there was a span of 15 bases. This CDR3 has 15 amino acids. This CDR3 is CASSYPQGDFTEAFF. CDR3 DNA sequence: TGTGCCAGCAGTTACCCTCAGGGAGATTTTACTGAAGCTTTCTTT.

This clonotype was detected many times. CDR3: CASKEQGMWYEQYF. Here the CDR3 DNA reads TGTGCCAGCAAAGAGCAGGGAATGTGGTACGAGCAGTACTTC. This chain connects TRBV27 to TRBJ2-7, with a possible D match to TRBD1 (5 bases). V lost 7 bases to trimming and J lost 4 bases, with 17 bases between them. There are 14 residues in the CDR3. CDR1 MNHEY and CDR2 SMNVEV come from the germline V gene (reference sequence).

This rearrangement joins TRBV19 to TRBJ2-7; 9 bases fit TRBD1. V was pared by 3 bases and J by 4 bases, with 4 bases of the junction left unmatched. Germline V CDR1 and CDR2: LNHDA, SQIVND (reference sequence). CDR3 length: 14 residues. The CDR3 sequence is CASSMVDRGYEQYF. The CDR3 coding sequence is TGTGCCAGTAGTATGGTCGACAGGGGGTACGAGCAGTACTTC.

This clonotype was recorded at least ten times. J is TRBJ2-2 and V is TRBV6-2 or TRBV6-3; D is unclear. Per the germline V gene, CDR1 is MNHEY and CDR2 is SVGEGT. This CDR3 spans 11 amino acids. V lost 4 bases to trimming and J lost 8 bases, with 5 bases between them. CDR3 nucleotides: TGTGCCAGCAGTTCCCTGGGGGAGCTGTTTTTT. This gives the protein CASSSLGELFF.

The chain joins TRBV11-2 to TRBJ2-2; possibly TRBD1 or TRBD2 for D (6 bases each). This CDR3 contains 15 residues. The V gene's germline CDR1 is SGHAT and CDR2 FQNNGV. V dropped 3 bases and J dropped 5 bases, with 13 bases sitting between them. The DNA of the CDR3 is TGTGCCAGCAGCTTTCTGGGGGGCCAAACCGGGGAGCTGTTTTTT. The encoded protein is CASSFLGGQTGELFF.

This clonotype was recorded many times. V and J are TRBV5-1 and TRBJ1-1; tentatively, D is TRBD1 (6 bases). V gave up 8 bases and J gave up 0 bases, with 20 bases separating them. CDR1 is SGHRS, CDR2 YFSETQ, per germline. There are 16 residues in the CDR3. The CDR3 protein is CASSRTGRAMNTEAFF. CDR3 in DNA: TGCGCCAGTAGCCGAACAGGGAGGGCGATGAACACTGAAGCTTTCTTT.

This clonotype has ten or more counts. The chain carries TRBV7-9 and TRBJ1-3, with D hard to call. Trimming took off 4 bases at V and 0 bases at J, with 7 bases between the two ends. CDR1 and CDR2 (germline): SEHNR, FQNEAQ (reference sequence). The CDR3 length is 14 residues. The CDR3 DNA sequence: TGTGCCAGCAGCTCCCACAACTCTGGAAACACCATATATTTT. Protein product: CASSSHNSGNTIYF.

Many counts were recorded for this clonotype. The CDR3: CASNPLGRFDYGYTF. DNA for the CDR3: TGTGCCAGCAACCCCCTTGGGAGATTCGACTATGGCTACACCTTC. The chain links TRBV12-3 or TRBV12-4 to TRBJ1-2; D unclear. V lost 7 bases to trimming and J lost 3 bases, with 18 bases between them. The CDR3 has 15 amino acids.

The gene calls are TRBV7-8 and TRBJ2-7; perhaps TRBD2 as D (6 bases). Trimming removed 1 base from V and 6 bases from J, with 13 bases in between. This CDR3 has 14 residues. From germline, CDR1 is SGHVS and CDR2 FQNEAQ. The CDR3 protein is CASSLGGTSSEQYF. For the CDR3, the DNA is TGTGCCAGCAGCTTAGGAGGGACTTCGTCCGAGCAGTACTTC.

This clonotype was detected ten times or more. The chain has TRBV7-8 and TRBJ2-5; 7 nucleotides line up with TRBD2. J was trimmed by 5 bases and V by 2 bases; bases with no gene match: 11. The V gene's germline CDR1 is SGHVS and CDR2 FQNEAQ. The CDR3 has 16 amino acids. The CDR3 DNA sequence: TGTGCCAGCAGCTTACCCAGGGTCTTCGGGGGGGAGACCCAGTACTTC. This codes for CASSLPRVFGGETQYF.